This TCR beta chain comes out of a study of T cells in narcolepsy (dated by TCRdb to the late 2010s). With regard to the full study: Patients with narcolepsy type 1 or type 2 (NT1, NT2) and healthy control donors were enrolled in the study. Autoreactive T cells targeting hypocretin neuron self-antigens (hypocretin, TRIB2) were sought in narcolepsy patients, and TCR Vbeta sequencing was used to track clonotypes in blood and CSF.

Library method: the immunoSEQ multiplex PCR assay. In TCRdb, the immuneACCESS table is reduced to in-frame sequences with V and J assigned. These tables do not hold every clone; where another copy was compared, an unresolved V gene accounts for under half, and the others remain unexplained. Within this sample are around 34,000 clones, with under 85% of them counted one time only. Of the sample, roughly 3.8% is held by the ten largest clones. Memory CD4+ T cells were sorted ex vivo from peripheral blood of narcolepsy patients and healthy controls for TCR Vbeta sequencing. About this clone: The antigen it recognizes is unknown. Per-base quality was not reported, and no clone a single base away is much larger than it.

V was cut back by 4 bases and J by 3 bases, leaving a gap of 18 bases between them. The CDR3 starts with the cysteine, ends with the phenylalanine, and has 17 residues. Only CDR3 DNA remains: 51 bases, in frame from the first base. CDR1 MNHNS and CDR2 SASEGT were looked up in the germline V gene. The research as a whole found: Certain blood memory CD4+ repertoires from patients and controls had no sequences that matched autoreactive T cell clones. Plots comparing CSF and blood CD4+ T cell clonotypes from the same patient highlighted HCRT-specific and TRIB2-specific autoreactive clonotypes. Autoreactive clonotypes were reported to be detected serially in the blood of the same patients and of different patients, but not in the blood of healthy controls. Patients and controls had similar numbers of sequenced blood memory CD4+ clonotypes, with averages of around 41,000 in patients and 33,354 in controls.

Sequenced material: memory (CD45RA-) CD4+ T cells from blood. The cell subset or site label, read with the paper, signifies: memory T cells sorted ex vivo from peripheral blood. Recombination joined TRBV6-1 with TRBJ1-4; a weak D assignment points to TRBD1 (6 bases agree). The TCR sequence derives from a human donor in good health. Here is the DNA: TGTGCCAGCAGTGTTTTGTCTGGGACACTCTCTAATGAAAAACTGTTTTTT. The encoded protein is CASSVLSGTLSNEKLFF.